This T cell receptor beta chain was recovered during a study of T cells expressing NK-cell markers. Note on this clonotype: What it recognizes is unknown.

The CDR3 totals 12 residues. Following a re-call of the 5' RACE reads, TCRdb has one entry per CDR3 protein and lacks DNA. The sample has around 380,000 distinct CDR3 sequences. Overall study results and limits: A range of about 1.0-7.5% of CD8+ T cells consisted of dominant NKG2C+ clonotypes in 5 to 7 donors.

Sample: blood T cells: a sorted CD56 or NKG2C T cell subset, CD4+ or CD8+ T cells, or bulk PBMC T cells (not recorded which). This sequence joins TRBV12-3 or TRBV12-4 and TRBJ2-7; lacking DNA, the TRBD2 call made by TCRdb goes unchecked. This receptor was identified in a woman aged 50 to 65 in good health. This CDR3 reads CASSQREGEQYF.